This T cell receptor (beta chain) came from a study of T cells in localized non-small cell lung cancer. Sequencing used immunoSEQ multiplex PCR; TCRdb keeps in-frame clones, though not all of them. The repertoire consists of roughly 90,000 clones, with roughly 93% occurring once and the leading ten covering 4.1%. This receptor was taken from a woman aged 35-75 years with stage II squamous cell lung carcinoma. The starting material was PBMCs, obtained before any cancer treatment.

CDR3 in amino acids: CASSTTSGPYNEQFF. The CDR3, as DNA: TGCGCCAGCTCAACCACTAGCGGACCCTACAATGAGCAGTTCTTC. The chain carries TRBV5-1 and TRBJ2-1, with 8 bases identical to TRBD2. Germline V lookup: CDR1 SGHRS, CDR2 YFSETQ. J was trimmed by 2 bases and V by 7 bases; bases with no gene match: 8. The length of the CDR3 is 15 residues.